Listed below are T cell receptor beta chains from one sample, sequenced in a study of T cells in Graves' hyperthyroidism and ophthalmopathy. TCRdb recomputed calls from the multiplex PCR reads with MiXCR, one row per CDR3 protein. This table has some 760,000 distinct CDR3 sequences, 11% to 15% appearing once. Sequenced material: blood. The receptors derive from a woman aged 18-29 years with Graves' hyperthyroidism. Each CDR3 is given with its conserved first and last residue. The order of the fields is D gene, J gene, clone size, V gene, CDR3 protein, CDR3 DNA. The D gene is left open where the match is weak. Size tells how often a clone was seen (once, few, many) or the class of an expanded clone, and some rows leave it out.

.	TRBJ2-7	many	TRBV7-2	CASSLRGTDPGEQYF	TGTGCCAGCAGCTTACGCGGGACAGATCCTGGCGAGCAGTACTTC
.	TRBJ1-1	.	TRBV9	CASSEGAGLNTEAFF	TGTGCCAGCAGCGAAGGGGCGGGGTTGAACACTGAAGCTTTCTTT
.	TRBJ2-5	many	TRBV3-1	CASSPFGSNMGTQYF	TGTGCCAGCAGTCCGTTCGGGTCAAACATGGGGACCCAGTACTTC
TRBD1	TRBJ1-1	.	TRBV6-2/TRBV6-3	CASRLQGTAEAFF	TGTGCCAGCAGGCTACAGGGGACCGCTGAAGCTTTCTTT
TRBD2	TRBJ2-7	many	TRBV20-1	CSARVPSGRSYEQYF	TGCAGTGCTAGAGTGCCTAGCGGGCGATCCTACGAGCAGTACTTC
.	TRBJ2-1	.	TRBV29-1	CSVNLKGGAYNEQFF	TGCAGCGTCAATCTAAAGGGGGGAGCCTACAATGAGCAGTTCTTC
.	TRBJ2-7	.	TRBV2	CASGGNSYEQYF	TGTGCCAGCGGGGGAAACTCCTACGAGCAGTACTTC
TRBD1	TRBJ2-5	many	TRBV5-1	CASSRGTELFQETQYF	TGCGCCAGCAGCCGTGGGACAGAACTTTTCCAAGAGACCCAGTACTTC
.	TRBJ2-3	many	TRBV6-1	CASTPGGAATQYF	TGTGCCAGCACCCCCGGCGGAGCGGCTACGCAGTATTTT
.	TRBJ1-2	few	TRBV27	CASRGSRGYTF	TGTGCCAGCAGGGGGTCGCGGGGCTACACCTTC
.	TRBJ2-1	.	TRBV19	CASSAPTFGTPGIDEQFF	TGTGCCAGTAGTGCCCCCACGTTTGGGACACCCGGTATAGATGAGCAGTTCTTC
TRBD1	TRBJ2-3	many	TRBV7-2	CASSPEGTAYTDTQYF	TGTGCCAGCAGCCCCGAAGGGACAGCGTACACAGATACGCAGTATTTT
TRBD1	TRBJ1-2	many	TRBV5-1	CASSYGQGEGYTF	TGCGCCAGCAGCTACGGACAGGGCGAAGGCTACACCTTC
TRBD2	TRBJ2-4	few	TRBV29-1	CSARLAGGPKNIQYF	TGCAGCGCTAGACTAGCGGGAGGGCCCAAAAACATTCAGTACTTC
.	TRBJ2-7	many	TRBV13	CASSPWSATYEQYF	TGTGCCAGCAGCCCATGGAGTGCGACCTACGAGCAGTACTTC
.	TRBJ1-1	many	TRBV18	CASSPRQASMNTEAFF	TGTGCCAGCTCACCACGGCAGGCCAGCATGAACACTGAAGCTTTCTTT
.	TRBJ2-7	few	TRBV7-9	CAGSIDNFGEQYF	TGTGCCGGCAGCATAGACAACTTTGGGGAGCAGTACTTC
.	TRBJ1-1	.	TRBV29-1	CSVVLPVRERVNTEAFF	TGCAGCGTTGTGTTGCCGGTTCGGGAGAGAGTGAACACTGAAGCTTTCTTT
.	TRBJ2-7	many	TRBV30	CAWSVETYYEQYF	TGTGCCTGGAGTGTAGAGACTTACTACGAGCAGTACTTC
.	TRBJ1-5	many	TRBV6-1	CASNNPSWSNQPQHF	TGTGCCAGCAATAACCCGTCCTGGAGCAATCAGCCCCAGCATTTT
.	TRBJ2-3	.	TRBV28	CASSTPLGGTQYF	TGTGCCAGCAGTACCCCCTTAGGTGGTACGCAGTATTTT
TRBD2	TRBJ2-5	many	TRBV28	CASSLHLAESQETQYF	TGTGCCAGCAGCCTCCATCTAGCGGAGTCACAAGAGACCCAGTACTTC
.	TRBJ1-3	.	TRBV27	CASSLSWGGGNTIYF	TGTGCCAGCAGTTTATCATGGGGGGGCGGAAACACCATATATTTT
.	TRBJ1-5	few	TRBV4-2	CASSQVSNQPQHF	TGTGCCAGCAGCCAAGTAAGCAATCAGCCCCAGCATTTT
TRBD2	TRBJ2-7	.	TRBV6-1	CASSASLAGVREQYF	TGTGCCAGCAGTGCATCACTAGCGGGAGTGCGCGAGCAGTACTTC
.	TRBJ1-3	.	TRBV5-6	CASSSLIAYPSGNTIYF	TGTGCCAGCAGCTCCCTGATTGCTTACCCTTCTGGAAACACCATATATTTT
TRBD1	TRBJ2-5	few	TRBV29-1	CSVDPGQTPPETQYF	TGCAGCGTTGACCCGGGACAGACTCCCCCCGAGACCCAGTACTTC
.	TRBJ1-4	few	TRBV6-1	CASSHRGRWGEKLFF	TGTGCCAGCAGTCATCGGGGGCGCTGGGGGGAAAAACTGTTTTTT
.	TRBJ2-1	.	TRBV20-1	CSATGTRPNEQFF	TGCAGTGCTACCGGGACTCGCCCCAATGAGCAGTTCTTC
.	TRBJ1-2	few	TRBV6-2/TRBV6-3	CASSLGGTAFNYGYTF	TGTGCCAGCAGCCTCGGGGGGACGGCCTTTAACTATGGCTACACCTTC
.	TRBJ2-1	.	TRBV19	CASKAESSYNEQFF	TGTGCCAGTAAGGCGGAAAGCTCCTACAATGAGCAGTTCTTC
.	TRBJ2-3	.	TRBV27	CASSSRPLGPDTQYF	TGTGCCAGCAGTTCCCGCCCGCTGGGCCCAGATACGCAGTATTTT
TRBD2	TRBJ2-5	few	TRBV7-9	CASSLIKSGIQGETQYF	TGTGCCAGCAGCCTTATAAAGAGCGGGATCCAAGGGGAGACCCAGTACTTC
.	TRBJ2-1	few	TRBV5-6	CASSLNGRKRNEQFF	TGTGCCAGCAGCTTAAACGGGAGAAAGAGGAATGAGCAGTTCTTC
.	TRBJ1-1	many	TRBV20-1	CSARVSNTEAFF	TGCAGTGCTAGAGTGTCGAACACTGAAGCTTTCTTT
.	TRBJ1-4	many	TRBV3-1	CASSQTLKREKLFF	TGTGCCAGCAGCCAAACATTAAAAAGGGAAAAACTGTTTTTT
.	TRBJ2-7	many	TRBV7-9	CASSPTQGVGYEQYF	TGTGCCAGCAGCCCAACACAGGGCGTGGGCTACGAGCAGTACTTC
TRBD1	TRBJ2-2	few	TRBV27	CASSRGDRETGELFF	TGTGCCAGCAGTCGGGGGGACAGGGAAACCGGGGAGCTGTTTTTT
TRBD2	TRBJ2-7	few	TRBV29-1	CSAMGLAGYEQYF	TGCAGCGCTATGGGACTAGCGGGCTACGAGCAGTACTTC
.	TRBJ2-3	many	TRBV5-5	CASSLRGGPQSTDTQYF	TGTGCCAGCAGCTTGAGGGGGGGCCCACAGAGCACAGATACGCAGTATTTT
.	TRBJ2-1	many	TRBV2	CASSDISESPQFF	TGTGCCAGCAGTGATATATCGGAAAGCCCTCAGTTCTTC
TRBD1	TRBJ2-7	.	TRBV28	CASTSLGGQGVYEQYF	TGTGCCAGCACATCACTAGGGGGACAGGGGGTCTACGAGCAGTACTTC
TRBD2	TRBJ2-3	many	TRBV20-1	CSAYSGVTDTQYF	TGCAGTGCCTATAGCGGGGTCACAGATACGCAGTATTTT
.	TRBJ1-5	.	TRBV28	CASSFLLAQGKYSNQPQHF	TGTGCCAGCAGTTTCCTCCTGGCGCAGGGAAAGTATAGCAATCAGCCCCAGCATTTT
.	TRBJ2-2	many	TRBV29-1	CSVARDRDTGELFF	TGCAGCGTTGCGCGGGACAGAGACACCGGGGAGCTGTTTTTT
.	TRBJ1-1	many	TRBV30	CAWGGWDSKEAEAFF	TGTGCCTGGGGTGGATGGGACTCAAAAGAAGCTGAAGCTTTCTTT
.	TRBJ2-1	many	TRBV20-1	CSARGPGDDSYNEQFF	TGCAGTGCGAGGGGTCCGGGAGACGATTCTTACAATGAGCAGTTCTTC
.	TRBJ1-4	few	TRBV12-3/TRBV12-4	CASSLGVLRNEKLFF	TGTGCCAGCAGTTTAGGCGTCCTGCGTAATGAAAAACTGTTTTTT
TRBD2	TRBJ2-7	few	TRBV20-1	CSAPPPGTSGSYEQYF	TGCAGTGCACCACCCCCCGGGACTAGCGGGTCATACGAGCAGTACTTC
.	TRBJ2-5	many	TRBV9	CASSVAGNQETQYF	TGTGCCAGCAGCGTAGCGGGGAACCAAGAGACCCAGTACTTC
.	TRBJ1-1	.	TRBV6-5	CASSYPGDTEAFF	TGTGCCAGCAGCTACCCGGGGGACACTGAAGCTTTCTTT
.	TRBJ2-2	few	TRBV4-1	CASSQEVGTRGTGELFF	TGCGCCAGCAGCCAAGAAGTCGGAACTAGGGGGACCGGGGAGCTGTTTTTT
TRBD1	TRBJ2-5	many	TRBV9	CASSVSDRGLEETQYF	TGTGCCAGCAGCGTATCGGACAGGGGGTTAGAAGAGACCCAGTACTTC
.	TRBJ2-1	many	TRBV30	CAQRPAGPLNEQFF	TGTGCCCAGAGGCCAGCGGGTCCCCTCAATGAGCAGTTCTTC
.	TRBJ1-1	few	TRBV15	CATSRDPGGTEAFF	TGTGCCACCAGCAGAGATCCGGGCGGCACTGAAGCTTTCTTT
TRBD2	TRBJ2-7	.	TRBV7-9	CASSQSSGGFEQYF	TGTGCCAGCAGCCAGTCGTCGGGAGGGTTCGAGCAGTACTTC
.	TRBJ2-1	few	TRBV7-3	CASSLTYLGRYNEQFF	TGTGCCAGCAGCTTAACTTATTTAGGACGATACAATGAGCAGTTCTTC
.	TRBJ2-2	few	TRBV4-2	CASSQEGVRTGELFF	TGTGCCAGCAGCCAAGAAGGGGTTCGCACCGGGGAGCTGTTTTTT